A single sample gave rise to the 2 T cell receptor beta chains below, sequenced in a study of T cells in Graves' hyperthyroidism and ophthalmopathy. What was amplified from RNA transcripts were TCR beta CDR3 regions. HTBI primers were used for first-round RT-PCR of the TCR CDR3. Via MiXCR, TCRdb re-called the multiplex PCR reads, giving one row per CDR3 protein. The table has hundreds of thousands of distinct CDR3 sequences, roughly an eighth seen once. The sample comprised blood. Receptor source: a man aged 50 or older with Graves' ophthalmopathy.

This clonotype was found many times. The chain carries TRBV15 and TRBJ1-5; the D is unclear. The germline V and J ends were trimmed by 0 bases and 1 base, with 7 bases remaining between them. The germline V gene has CDR1 LNHNV and CDR2 YYDKDF (reference sequence). The CDR3 consists of 15 residues. The chain's CDR3 is CATSRDGLSNQPQHF. CDR3 bases: TGTGCCACCAGCAGAGATGGATTAAGCAATCAGCCCCAGCATTTT.

The J gene is TRBJ2-3, the V gene TRBV4-1; possible D gene TRBD2, 7 bases. The germline gives CDR1 MGHRA, CDR2 YSYEKL. V lost 0 bases to trimming and J lost 0 bases, with 16 bases between them. The length of the CDR3 is 18 residues. The CDR3 region is CASSQESGDNPSTDTQYF. CDR3 coding DNA: TGCGCCAGCAGCCAAGAAAGCGGGGACAACCCTAGCACAGATACGCAGTATTTT.